This entry lists 30 T cell receptor beta chains sequenced from one sample in a study of blood T cell repertoires in COVID-19. Assay: immunoSEQ multiplex PCR; the TCRdb copy retains only in-frame clones and omits some. This table holds 490,000 or so clones, more than 75% found once. The sample taken for sequencing was PBMCs or T cells enriched from blood (not recorded which). The source is a middle-aged woman who had recovered from COVID-19.

The chain carries TRBV5-1 and TRBJ2-1, with 10 bases that match TRBD2. Trimming at V came to 4 bases and at J to 8 bases, leaving 9 bases not matched to a gene. This CDR3 contains 15 residues. CDR1 and CDR2 from the germline V gene are SGHRS and YFSETQ. This chain's CDR3 is CASSRRLAGVDEQFF. The CDR3 DNA follows: TGCGCCAGCAGCCGGCGCCTAGCGGGAGTGGATGAGCAGTTCTTC.

The V and J genes are TRBV12-5 and TRBJ2-7; 7 positions agree with TRBD2. Unmatched junction bases numbered 6, after V lost 3 bases and J lost 7 bases. This CDR3 is built from 13 residues. Germline loops: CDR1 LGHNT, CDR2 FRNRAP. The CDR3 DNA follows: TGTGCTAGTGGTTTTGGGGGAGGGCGAGAGCAGTACTTC. Its protein is CASGFGGGREQYF.

The rearrangement joins TRBV9 to TRBJ2-2; D may be TRBD1 (5 bases). Germline V lookup: CDR1 SGDLS, CDR2 YYNGEE. The V end was cut by 2 bases, the J end by 1 base, with 9 bases between. The CDR3 spans 15 residues. In nucleotides, the CDR3 is TGTGCCAGCAGCGTGGGCAGGGTGAACACCGGGGAGCTGTTTTTT. Its translation is CASSVGRVNTGELFF.

The chain joins TRBV27 to TRBJ2-7; D is possibly TRBD1 (6 bases). The CDR3 runs to 16 residues. The V gene's germline CDR1 is MNHEY and CDR2 SMNVEV (reference sequence). Trimming left V 6 bases short and J 3 bases short, with 21 bases between. CDR3 amino acids: CASRPSWGRGYYEQYF. In nucleotides, the CDR3 is TGTGCCAGCAGGCCCAGTTGGGGCAGGGGATACTACGAGCAGTACTTC.

A single count supports this clone. The chain recombines TRBV12-5 with TRBJ1-1; the D gene is possibly TRBD1 (5 bases). CDR3 length equals 13 residues. The V end lost 6 bases, the J end lost 1 base, and 9 bases lay between the germline ends. The germline CDR1 and CDR2 sequences are LGHNT and FRNRAP. The CDR3 coding sequence is TGTGCTAGTGGCCTACAGGAGAACACTGAAGCTTTCTTT. Translated, it gives CASGLQENTEAFF.

The rearrangement links TRBV25-1 to TRBJ1-2; perhaps TRBD1 as D (6 bases). V lost 3 bases and J lost 0, with 11 bases in between. Germline V gene lookup returns CDR1 MGHDK and CDR2 SYGVNS. The CDR3 contains 15 residues. CDR3 bases: TGTGCCAGCAGTGATCCCGACAGGCCTAACTATGGCTACACCTTC. Protein product: CASSDPDRPNYGYTF.

The V call is TRBV6-5, the J call TRBJ1-1; possible D gene TRBD1, 5 bases. V shed 6 bases and J shed 2 bases, with 13 bases lying between them. CDR3 length equals 14 residues. Germline V gives CDR1 MNHEY, CDR2 SVGAGI. CDR3 bases: TGTGCCAGCAGCGGACAAACAAGCAACACTGAAGCTTTCTTT. This codes for CASSGQTSNTEAFF.

This chain links TRBV3-1 (or the pseudogene TRBV3-2) with TRBJ2-5; 8 bases line up with TRBD2. The CDR3 runs 16 residues. Per the germline V gene, CDR1 is LGHDT and CDR2 is YNNKEL (reference sequence). With V trimmed by 4 bases and J by 1 base, 8 bases remained unmatched. CDR3 bases: TGTGCCAGCAGCCTTAGCGGGGCAGGGCGCCAAGAGACCCAGTACTTC. Protein product: CASSLSGAGRQETQYF.

This clone was counted a single time. The rearrangement links TRBV29-1 to TRBJ1-2; 7 bases line up with TRBD1. Trimming cost V 4 bases and J 4 bases; bases outside gene matches: 9. The germline gives CDR1 SQVTM, CDR2 ANQGSEA. The CDR3 loop spans 14 amino acids. CDR3 amino acids: CSVGPTRDSYGYTF. CDR3 nucleotides: TGCAGCGTTGGGCCGACCCGGGACAGCTATGGCTACACCTTC.

The gene calls are TRBV4-3 and TRBJ1-2; D gene unclear. The CDR3 has 14 residues. Germline CDR1 and CDR2: LGHNA and YSLEER. V dropped 1 base and J dropped 7 bases, with 13 bases sitting between them. The CDR3 nucleotides are TGCGCCAGCAGCCAAGTCTATGGGCCGGTTGGCTACACCTTC. Protein sequence: CASSQVYGPVGYTF.

The chain carries TRBV19 and TRBJ2-5, with D maybe TRBD1 (5 bases). CDR3 length: 15 residues. Germline V gives CDR1 LNHDA, CDR2 SQIVND (reference sequence). V dropped 5 bases and J dropped 3 bases, with 16 bases sitting between them. CDR3 nucleotides: TGTGCCAGTAGTTTCCGACGTGGGGCTGAAGAGACCCAGTACTTC. This gives the protein CASSFRRGAEETQYF.

This rearrangement joins TRBV2 to TRBJ2-2; 7 nucleotides match TRBD2. This CDR3 region has 17 residues. Germline CDR1 reads SNHLY; CDR2 reads FYNNEI. J gave up 5 bases and V 5 bases, and 14 bases lay outside the gene matches. CDR3 region: CASSLAVAGELTGELFF. CDR3 coding DNA: TGTGCCAGCAGTCTCGCCGTGGCGGGAGAACTAACCGGGGAGCTGTTTTTT.

V is TRBV23-1 and J is TRBJ1-5, with 7 bases matching TRBD1. TRBV23-1 is an ORF, and what it does is uncertain. The CDR3 runs 17 residues. Trimming removed 1 base from V and 7 bases from J; junction bases left unmatched: 13. CDR3 residues: CASSQFQGRKGGQPQHF. The CDR3 bases are TGCGCCAGCAGTCAATTTCAGGGTAGGAAAGGGGGCCAGCCCCAGCATTTT.

V is TRBV6-4 and J is TRBJ2-3; 8 nucleotides match TRBD2. CDR1 is MRHNA, CDR2 SNTAGT, per germline. The CDR3 length is 15 residues. The J segment lost 4 bases and the V segment lost 0 bases, leaving 3 bases of the junction unmatched. The CDR3 nucleotides read TGTGCCAGCAGTGACTCTAGCGGGGAGCCAGATACGCAGTATTTT. It is translated as CASSDSSGEPDTQYF.

The chain combines TRBV27 with TRBJ1-1, with D maybe TRBD1 (5 bases). CDR1 is MNHEY and CDR2 is SMNVEV in the germline V gene (reference sequence). CDR3 size: 13 residues. V was cut by 4 bases and J by 3 bases, with 9 bases left in between. DNA for the CDR3: TGTGCCAGCAGTTGGGGCGGCCACACTGAAGCTTTCTTT. Its protein product is CASSWGGHTEAFF.

This rearrangement joins TRBV5-8 to TRBJ2-1; D is perhaps TRBD2 (5 bases). Germline assignment: CDR1 SGHTS and CDR2 YDEGEE. The CDR3 sequence is 12 residues long. V was shortened by 0 bases and J by 9 bases, with 7 bases between the two germline ends. Here the CDR3 reads CASSLGGSEQFF. CDR3 bases: TGTGCCAGCAGCTTGGGAGGGAGTGAGCAGTTCTTC. Supplemented by reference TRBV5-8 and TRBJ2-1, the full variable domain reads EAGVTQSPTHLIKTRGQQATLRCSPISGHTSVYWYQQALGLGLQFLLWYDEGEERNRGNFPPRFSGRQFPNYSSELNVNALELEDSALYLCASSLGGSEQFFGPGTRLTVL.

The chain has TRBV15 and TRBJ1-2, with D hard to call. Trimming took 4 bases from V and 2 from J, leaving 5 bases between them. CDR1 is LNHNV, CDR2 YYDKDF, per germline (reference sequence). The CDR3 extends over 12 amino acids. CDR3 sequence (DNA): TGTGCCACCAGCACATCCAACTATGGCTACACCTTC. This translates into CATSTSNYGYTF.

V and J are TRBV2 and TRBJ2-2, with D perhaps matching TRBD2 (5 bases). V dropped 6 bases and J dropped 1 base, with 9 bases sitting between them. The CDR3 runs 14 residues. From germline, CDR1 is SNHLY and CDR2 FYNNEI. The CDR3 reads CASRGRQNTGELFF. CDR3 coding DNA: TGTGCCAGCAGGGGGAGACAGAACACCGGGGAGCTGTTTTTT. Filled out from reference TRBV2 and TRBJ2-2, the complete variable domain reads EPEVTQTPSHQVTQMGQEVILRCVPISNHLYFYWYRQILGQKVEFLVSFYNNEISEKSEIFDDQFSVERPDGSNFTLKIRSTKLEDSAMYFCASRGRQNTGELFFGEGSRLTVL.

This clone was found a few times. The rearrangement joins TRBV29-1 to TRBJ2-2, with 7 nucleotides matching TRBD2. The V segment lost 6 bases and the J segment 6 bases; nucleotides outside the gene matches: 1. The CDR3 length is 11 residues. CDR1 SQVTM and CDR2 ANQGSEA come from the germline V gene. CDR3 DNA sequence: TGCAGCGTGGGGGGGGCCGGGGAGCTGTTTTTT. It codes for CSVGGAGELFF.

This rearrangement joins TRBV7-2 to TRBJ2-7, with TRBD2 matching over 8 bases. The length of the CDR3 is 15 residues. Losses at the gene ends were 1 base for V and 3 bases for J; bases not matched to a gene: 5. From germline, CDR1 is SGHTA and CDR2 FQGNSA. The CDR3 bases are TGTGCCAGCAGCTTAGTAGCGGGACGGAACTACGAGCAGTACTTC. Protein: CASSLVAGRNYEQYF.

This chain's CDR3 is CAIKPRDNNSPLHF. The CDR3 DNA reads as TGTGCCATCAAGCCCCGGGATAATAATTCACCCCTCCACTTT. The genes are TRBV10-3 and TRBJ1-6; D unresolved. V lost 7 bases, J lost 5 bases, and 12 bases lay in between. Looked up from germline, CDR1 is ENHRY and CDR2 is SYGVKD. The CDR3 has 14 amino acids.

This chain joins TRBV10-2 and TRBJ2-3, with 7 bases identical to TRBD2. Germline assignment: CDR1 WSHSY and CDR2 SAAADI. The CDR3 has 14 amino acids. Unmatched junction bases numbered 4, after V lost 7 bases and J lost 0 bases. DNA of the CDR3: TGCGCCAGCAAGCGGGGAGGGAGCACAGATACGCAGTATTTT. This translates into CASKRGGSTDTQYF.

The gene calls are TRBV3-1 (or the pseudogene TRBV3-2) and TRBJ2-2; D is possibly TRBD1 (6 bases). The CDR3 has 18 amino acids. CDR1 and CDR2 from the germline V gene are LGHDT and YNNKEL (reference sequence). V lost 1 base to trimming and J lost 4 bases, with 19 bases between them. The CDR3 DNA sequence: TGTGCCAGCAGCCAAGGCCACAGGGTCTACCCGTTCACCGGGGAGCTGTTTTTT. This encodes CASSQGHRVYPFTGELFF.

The V gene is TRBV2, the J gene TRBJ2-7; 9 bases fit TRBD1. Germline loops: CDR1 SNHLY, CDR2 FYNNEI. The CDR3 spans 13 residues. After removal of 7 bases from V and 3 bases from J, the junction contained 4 bases not matched to a gene. For the CDR3, the DNA is TGTGCCAGCATCCCGGGACAGGGCTACGAGCAGTACTTC. Its translation is CASIPGQGYEQYF.

This clone was counted between two and nine times. This sequence joins TRBV2 and TRBJ2-1, with D maybe TRBD2 (5 bases). With 8 bases removed from V and 3 bases from J, the gap between germline ends came to 17 bases. Germline V gene lookup returns CDR1 SNHLY and CDR2 FYNNEI. The length of the CDR3 is 15 residues. The CDR3 DNA reads as TGTGCCAGCGGCCTTCTGGACTTGAACTACAATGAGCAGTTCTTC. Encoded protein: CASGLLDLNYNEQFF.

In this sample, this clone turned up a few times. Additional DNA sequences in this sample encode the identical CDR3. The V call is TRBV18, the J call TRBJ1-2; tentatively, D is TRBD1 (6 bases). This CDR3 contains 15 residues. The germline V gene has CDR1 KGHSH and CDR2 LQKENI. Trimming pared 3 bases from V and 2 bases from J, leaving 13 bases between. The CDR3 is CASSPGPGTNYGYTF. The CDR3 coding sequence is TGTGCCAGCTCACCGGGACCTGGGACAAACTATGGCTACACCTTC.

This clone was counted between two and nine times. The rearrangement joins TRBV2 to TRBJ1-2; D possibly corresponds to TRBD1 (5 bases). Germline-derived CDR1 and CDR2 are SNHLY and FYNNEI. With 8 bases removed from V and 3 bases from J, the gap between germline ends came to 7 bases. The CDR3 extends over 11 amino acids. CDR3 DNA sequence: TGTGCCAGCCCACAGGACTATGGCTACACCTTC. Protein: CASPQDYGYTF.

The chain links TRBV28 to TRBJ1-1; weak D call: TRBD1 (6 bases). The V end was cut by 1 base, the J end by 5 bases, with 14 bases between. CDR1 MDHEN and CDR2 SYDVKM come from the germline V gene. CDR3 length equals 15 residues. The CDR3 region is CASSLLTGRGTEAFF. The CDR3 DNA is TGTGCCAGCAGTTTATTAACAGGGAGAGGGACTGAAGCTTTCTTT.

V usage is TRBV28 and J usage is TRBJ1-4, with D hard to call. V was trimmed by 3 bases and J by 8 bases, leaving 19 bases between them. The CDR3 spans 16 residues. Germline-derived CDR1 and CDR2 are MDHEN and SYDVKM. CDR3 DNA sequence: TGTGCCAGCAGTTTCCCCCCTCGGGGTATACGGGAAAAACTGTTTTTT. Residues: CASSFPPRGIREKLFF.

The chain has TRBV7-9 and TRBJ1-4; the match to TRBD1 covers 7 bases. Germline-derived CDR1 and CDR2 are SEHNR and FQNEAQ (reference sequence). CDR3 length: 15 residues. Germline trimming cut 4 bases from V and 8 bases from J; bases unmatched to any gene: 10. The CDR3 spells CASSSLQGKVEKLFF. The CDR3 nucleotides are TGTGCCAGCAGCTCGTTACAGGGGAAGGTGGAAAAACTGTTTTTT.